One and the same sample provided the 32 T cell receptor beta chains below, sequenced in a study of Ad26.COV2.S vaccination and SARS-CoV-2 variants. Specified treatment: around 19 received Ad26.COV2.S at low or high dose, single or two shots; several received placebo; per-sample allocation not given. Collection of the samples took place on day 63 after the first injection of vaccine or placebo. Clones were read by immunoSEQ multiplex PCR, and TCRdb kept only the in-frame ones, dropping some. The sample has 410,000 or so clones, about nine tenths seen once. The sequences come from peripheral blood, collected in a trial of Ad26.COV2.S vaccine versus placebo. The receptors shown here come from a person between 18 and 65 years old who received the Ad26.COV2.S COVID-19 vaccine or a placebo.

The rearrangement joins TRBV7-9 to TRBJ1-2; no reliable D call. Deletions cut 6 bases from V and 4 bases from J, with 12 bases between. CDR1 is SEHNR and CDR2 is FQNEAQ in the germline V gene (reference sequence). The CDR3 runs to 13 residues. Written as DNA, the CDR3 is TGTGCCAGCAGTCTCAGTTCCAGCTATGGCTACACCTTC. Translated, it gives CASSLSSSYGYTF.

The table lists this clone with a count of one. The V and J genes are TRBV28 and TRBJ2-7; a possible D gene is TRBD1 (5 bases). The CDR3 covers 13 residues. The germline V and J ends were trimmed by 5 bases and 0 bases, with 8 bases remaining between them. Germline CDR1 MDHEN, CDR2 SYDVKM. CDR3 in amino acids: CASSTTASYEQYF. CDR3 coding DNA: TGTGCCAGCAGTACGACAGCCTCCTACGAGCAGTACTTC.

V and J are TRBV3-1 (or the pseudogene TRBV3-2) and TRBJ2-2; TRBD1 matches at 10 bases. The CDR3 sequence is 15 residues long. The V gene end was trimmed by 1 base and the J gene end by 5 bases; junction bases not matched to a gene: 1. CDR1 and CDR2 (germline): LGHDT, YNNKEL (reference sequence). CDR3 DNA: TGTGCCAGCAGCCAAGGGACAGGGGGGACCGGGGAGCTGTTTTTT. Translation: CASSQGTGGTGELFF.

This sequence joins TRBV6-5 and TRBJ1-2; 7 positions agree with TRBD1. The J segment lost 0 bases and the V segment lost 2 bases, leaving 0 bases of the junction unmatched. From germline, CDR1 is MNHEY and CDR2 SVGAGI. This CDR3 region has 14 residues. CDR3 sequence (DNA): TGTGCCAGCAGTTACCAGGGGGCTAACTATGGCTACACCTTC. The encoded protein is CASSYQGANYGYTF.

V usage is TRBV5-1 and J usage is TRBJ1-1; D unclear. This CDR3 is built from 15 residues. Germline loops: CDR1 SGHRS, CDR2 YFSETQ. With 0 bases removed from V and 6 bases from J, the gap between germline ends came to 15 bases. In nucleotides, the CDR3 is TGCGCCAGCAGCTTGGGACCCTTAGACTCGCCTGAAGCTTTCTTT. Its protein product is CASSLGPLDSPEAFF.

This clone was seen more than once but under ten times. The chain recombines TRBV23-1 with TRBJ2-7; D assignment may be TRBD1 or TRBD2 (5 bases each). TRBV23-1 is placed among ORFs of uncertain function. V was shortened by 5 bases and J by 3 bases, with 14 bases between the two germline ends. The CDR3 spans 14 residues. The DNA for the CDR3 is TGCGCCAGCAGTGTCCGGGACGGATACTACGAGCAGTACTTC. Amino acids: CASSVRDGYYEQYF.

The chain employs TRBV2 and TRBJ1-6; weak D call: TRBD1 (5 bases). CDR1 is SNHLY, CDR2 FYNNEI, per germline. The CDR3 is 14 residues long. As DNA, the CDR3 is TGTGGATGGGGGACGACCACACTTAATTCACCCCTCCACTTT. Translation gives CGWGTTTLNSPLHF.

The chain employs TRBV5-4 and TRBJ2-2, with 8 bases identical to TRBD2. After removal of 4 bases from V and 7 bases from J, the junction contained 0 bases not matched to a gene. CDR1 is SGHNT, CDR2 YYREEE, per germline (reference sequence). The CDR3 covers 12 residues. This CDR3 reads CASSREGGELFF. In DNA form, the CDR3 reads TGTGCCAGCAGCCGGGAGGGCGGGGAGCTGTTTTTT.

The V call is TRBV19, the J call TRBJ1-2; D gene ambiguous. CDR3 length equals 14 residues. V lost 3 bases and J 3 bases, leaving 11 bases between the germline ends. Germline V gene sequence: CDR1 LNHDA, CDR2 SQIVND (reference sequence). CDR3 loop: CASSMGTGDYGYTF. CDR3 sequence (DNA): TGTGCCAGTAGTATGGGTACGGGAGACTATGGCTACACCTTC. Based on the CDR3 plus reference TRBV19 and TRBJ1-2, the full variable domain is DGGITQSPKYLFRKEGQNVTLSCEQNLNHDAMYWYRQDPGQGLRLIYYSQIVNDFQKGDIAEGYSVSREKKESFPLTVTSAQKNPTAFYLCASSMGTGDYGYTFGSGTRLTVV.

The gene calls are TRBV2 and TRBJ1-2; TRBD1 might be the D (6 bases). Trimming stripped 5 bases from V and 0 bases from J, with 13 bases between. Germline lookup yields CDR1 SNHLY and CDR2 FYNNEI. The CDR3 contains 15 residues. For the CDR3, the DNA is TGTGCCAGCAGTATGGACAGACAATCTAACTATGGCTACACCTTC. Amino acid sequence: CASSMDRQSNYGYTF.

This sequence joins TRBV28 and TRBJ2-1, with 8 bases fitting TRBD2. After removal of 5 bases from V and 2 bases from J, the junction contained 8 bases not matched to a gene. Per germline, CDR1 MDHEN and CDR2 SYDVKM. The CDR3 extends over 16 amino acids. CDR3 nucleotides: TGTGCCAGCAGTCCGTCCGGGGGGGCCGCCTACAATGAGCAGTTCTTC. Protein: CASSPSGGAAYNEQFF.

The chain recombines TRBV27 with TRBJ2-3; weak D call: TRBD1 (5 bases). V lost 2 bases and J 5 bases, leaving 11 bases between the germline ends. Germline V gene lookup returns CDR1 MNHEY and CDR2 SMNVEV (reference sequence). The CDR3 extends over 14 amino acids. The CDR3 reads CASSLRRQQDTQYF. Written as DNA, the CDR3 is TGTGCCAGCAGTTTACGGCGACAGCAAGATACGCAGTATTTT.

The CDR3 DNA sequence: TGCGCCAGCAGCTTGGTAGGGACTAGCGGGGGAATGAGCACAGATACGCAGTATTTT. It encodes CASSLVGTSGGMSTDTQYF. This sequence joins TRBV5-1 and TRBJ2-3; 14 nucleotides agree with TRBD2. The CDR3 length is 19 residues. CDR1 is SGHRS and CDR2 is YFSETQ in the germline V gene. With V trimmed by 0 bases and J by 0 bases, 6 bases remained unmatched.

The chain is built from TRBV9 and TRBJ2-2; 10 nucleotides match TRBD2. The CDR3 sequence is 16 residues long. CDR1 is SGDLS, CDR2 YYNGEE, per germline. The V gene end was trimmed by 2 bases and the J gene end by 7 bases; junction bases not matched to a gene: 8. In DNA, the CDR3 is TGTGCCAGCAGCGTTTCTAGCGGGGGCCACATCGGGGAGCTGTTTTTT. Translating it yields CASSVSSGGHIGELFF.

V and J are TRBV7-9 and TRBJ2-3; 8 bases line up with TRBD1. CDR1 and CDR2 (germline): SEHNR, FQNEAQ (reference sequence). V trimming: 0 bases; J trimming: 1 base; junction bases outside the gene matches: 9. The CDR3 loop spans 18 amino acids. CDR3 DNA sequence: TGTGCCAGCAGCTTAGCAGGCAGGGGGCCAATACGCACAGATACGCAGTATTTT. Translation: CASSLAGRGPIRTDTQYF.

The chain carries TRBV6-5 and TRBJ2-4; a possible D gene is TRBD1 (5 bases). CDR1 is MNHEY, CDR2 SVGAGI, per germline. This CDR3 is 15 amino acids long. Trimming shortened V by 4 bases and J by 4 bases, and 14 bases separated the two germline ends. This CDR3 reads CASSSRGAGKNIQYF. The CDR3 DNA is TGTGCCAGCAGTTCGCGTGGGGCAGGGAAAAACATTCAGTACTTC.

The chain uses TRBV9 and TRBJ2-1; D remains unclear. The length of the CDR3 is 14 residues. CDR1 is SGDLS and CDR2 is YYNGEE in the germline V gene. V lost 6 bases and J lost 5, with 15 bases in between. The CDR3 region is CASTPSWGNNEQFF. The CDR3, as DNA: TGTGCCAGCACTCCGAGTTGGGGTAACAATGAGCAGTTCTTC.

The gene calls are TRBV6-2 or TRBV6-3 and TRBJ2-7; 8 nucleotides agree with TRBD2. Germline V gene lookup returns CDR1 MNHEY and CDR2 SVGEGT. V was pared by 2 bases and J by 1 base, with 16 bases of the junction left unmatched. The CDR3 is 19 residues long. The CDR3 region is CASSYLQIGRTSHSYEQYF. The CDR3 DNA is TGTGCCAGCAGTTACCTCCAAATCGGGCGGACTAGCCATTCCTACGAGCAGTACTTC.

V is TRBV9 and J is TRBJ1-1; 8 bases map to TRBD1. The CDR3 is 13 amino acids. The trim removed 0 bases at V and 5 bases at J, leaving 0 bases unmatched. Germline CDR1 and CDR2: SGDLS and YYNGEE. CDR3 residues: CASSVDRGTEAFF. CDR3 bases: TGTGCCAGCAGCGTAGACAGGGGGACTGAAGCTTTCTTT.

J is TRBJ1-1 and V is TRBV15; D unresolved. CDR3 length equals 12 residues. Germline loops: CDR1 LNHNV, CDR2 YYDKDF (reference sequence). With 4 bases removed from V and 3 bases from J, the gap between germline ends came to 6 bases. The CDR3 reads CATSTRDTEAFF. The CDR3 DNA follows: TGTGCCACCAGCACCCGGGACACTGAAGCTTTCTTT.

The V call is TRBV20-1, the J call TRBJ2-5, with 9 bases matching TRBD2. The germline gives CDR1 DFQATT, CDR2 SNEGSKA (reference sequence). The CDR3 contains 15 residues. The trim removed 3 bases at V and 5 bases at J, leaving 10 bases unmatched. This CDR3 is CSASRGGAFGETQYF. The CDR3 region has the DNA TGCAGTGCTAGTCGCGGGGGGGCATTCGGGGAGACCCAGTACTTC.

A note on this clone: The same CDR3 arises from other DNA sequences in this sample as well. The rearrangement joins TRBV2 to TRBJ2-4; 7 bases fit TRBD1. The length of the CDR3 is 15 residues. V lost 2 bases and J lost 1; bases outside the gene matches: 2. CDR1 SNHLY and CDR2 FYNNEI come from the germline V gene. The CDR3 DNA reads TGTGCCAGCAGTGAATTCAGGGGGGCCAAAAACATTCAGTACTTC. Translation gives CASSEFRGAKNIQYF.

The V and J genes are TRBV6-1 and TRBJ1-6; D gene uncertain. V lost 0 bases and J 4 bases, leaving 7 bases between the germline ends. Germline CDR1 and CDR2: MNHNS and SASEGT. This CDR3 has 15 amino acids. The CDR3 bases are TGTGCCAGCAGTGAAGCGGCAGCTTATAATTCACCCCTCCACTTT. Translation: CASSEAAAYNSPLHF.

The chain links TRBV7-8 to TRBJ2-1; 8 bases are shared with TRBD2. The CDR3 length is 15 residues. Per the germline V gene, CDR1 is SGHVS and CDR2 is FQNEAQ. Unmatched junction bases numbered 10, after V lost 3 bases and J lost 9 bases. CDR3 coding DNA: TGTGCCAGCAGCTTTGGGTCTCGACTAGCGACTGAGCAGTTCTTC. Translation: CASSFGSRLATEQFF. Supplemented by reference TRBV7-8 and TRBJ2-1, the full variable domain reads GAGVSQSPRYKVAKRGQDVALRCDPISGHVSLFWYQQALGQGPEFLTYFQNEAQLDKSGLPSDRFFAERPEGSVSTLKIQRTQQEDSAVYLCASSFGSRLATEQFFGPGTRLTVL.

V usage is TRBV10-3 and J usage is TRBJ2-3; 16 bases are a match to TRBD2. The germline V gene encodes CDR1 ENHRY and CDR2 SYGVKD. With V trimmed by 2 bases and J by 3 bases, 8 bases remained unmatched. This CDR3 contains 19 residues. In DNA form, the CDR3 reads TGTGCCATCAGTGAGGACTTGGGACTAGCGGGGGGGCATACAGATACGCAGTATTTT. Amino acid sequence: CAISEDLGLAGGHTDTQYF.

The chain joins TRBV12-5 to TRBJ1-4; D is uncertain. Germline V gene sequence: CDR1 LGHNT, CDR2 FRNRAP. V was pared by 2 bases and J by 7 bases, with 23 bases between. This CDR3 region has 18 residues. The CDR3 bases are TGTGCTAGTGGTTTGTATGTTCGTGGTCAGCCTGAGGGTGAAAAACTGTTTTTT. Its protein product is CASGLYVRGQPEGEKLFF. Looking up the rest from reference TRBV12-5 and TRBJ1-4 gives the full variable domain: DARVTQTPRHKVTEMGQEVTMRCQPILGHNTVFWYRQTMMQGLELLAYFRNRAPLDDSGMPKDRFSAEMPDATLATLKIQPSEPRDSAVYFCASGLYVRGQPEGEKLFFGSGTQLSVL.

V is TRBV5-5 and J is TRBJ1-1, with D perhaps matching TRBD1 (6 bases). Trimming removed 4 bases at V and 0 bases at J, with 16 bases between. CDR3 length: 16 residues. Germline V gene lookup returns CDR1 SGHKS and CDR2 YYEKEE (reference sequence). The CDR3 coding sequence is TGTGCCAGCAGCGTGCGTACACAGGGATTGAACACTGAAGCTTTCTTT. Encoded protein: CASSVRTQGLNTEAFF.

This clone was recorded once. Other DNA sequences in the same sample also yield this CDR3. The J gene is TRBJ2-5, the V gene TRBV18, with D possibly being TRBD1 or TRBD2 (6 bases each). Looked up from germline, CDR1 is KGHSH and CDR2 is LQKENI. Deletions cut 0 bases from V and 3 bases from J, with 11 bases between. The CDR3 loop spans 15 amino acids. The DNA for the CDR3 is TGTGCCAGCTCACCACCGAAGGGGGGAGAAGAGACCCAGTACTTC. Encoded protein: CASSPPKGGEETQYF.

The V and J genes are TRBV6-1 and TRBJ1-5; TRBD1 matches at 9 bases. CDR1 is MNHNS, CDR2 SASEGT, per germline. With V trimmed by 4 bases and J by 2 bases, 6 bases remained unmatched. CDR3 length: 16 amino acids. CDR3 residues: CASSATGGRGNQPQHF. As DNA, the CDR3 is TGTGCCAGCAGTGCCACAGGGGGCCGGGGCAATCAGCCCCAGCATTTT.

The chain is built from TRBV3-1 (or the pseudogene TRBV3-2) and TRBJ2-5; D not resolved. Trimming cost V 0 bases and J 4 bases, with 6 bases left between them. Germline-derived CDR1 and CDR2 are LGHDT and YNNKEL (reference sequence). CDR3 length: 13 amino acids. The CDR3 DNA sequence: TGTGCCAGCAGCCAAGAGCTAGTAGAGACCCAGTACTTC. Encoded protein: CASSQELVETQYF.

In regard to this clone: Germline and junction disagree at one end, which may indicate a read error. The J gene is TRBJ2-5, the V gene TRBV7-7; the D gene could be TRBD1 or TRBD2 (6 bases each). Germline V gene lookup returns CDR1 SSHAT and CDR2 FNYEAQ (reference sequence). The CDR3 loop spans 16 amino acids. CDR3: CASSLVGGGRGETQYF. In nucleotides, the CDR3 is TGTGCTAGCAGCTTAGTAGGAGGGGGGCGAGGGGAGACCCAGTACTTC.

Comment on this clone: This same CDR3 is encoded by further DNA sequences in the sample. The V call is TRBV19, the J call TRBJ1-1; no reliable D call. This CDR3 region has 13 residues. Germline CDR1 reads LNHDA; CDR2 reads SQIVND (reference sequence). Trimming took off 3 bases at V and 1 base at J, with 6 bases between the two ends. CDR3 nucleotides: TGTGCCAGTAGTATTGGGCCGAACACTGAAGCTTTCTTT. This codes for CASSIGPNTEAFF.